This is a list of T cell receptor beta chains from one sample in a study of blood T cells in healthy people across ages. TCRdb processed the 5' RACE reads anew with MiXCR; each CDR3 protein has one entry. The data hold about 780,000 distinct CDR3 sequences, with 62% observed a single time. The source material was blood. All receptors derive from a man younger than 40 in good health. Each CDR3 is given with its conserved first and last residue. D genes are given only for firm matches. Part of the rows lack a size; the others show once, few, many or a class for expanded clones.

clone_size: .
d_call: TRBD2
v_call: TRBV6-2/TRBV6-3
j_call: TRBJ2-5
cdr3_nt: TGTGCCAGCAGTATTCTCCTAGCGGGTCCCCAAGAGACCCAGTACTTC
cdr3_aa: CASSILLAGPQETQYF

clone_size: .
d_call: TRBD2
v_call: TRBV20-1
j_call: TRBJ2-4
cdr3_nt: TGCAGTGCTAGAGATGTTCTTAGCGGGGACTCAAATGGGGCCAAAAACATTCAGTACTTC
cdr3_aa: CSARDVLSGDSNGAKNIQYF

clone_size: .
d_call: .
v_call: TRBV12-3/TRBV12-4
j_call: TRBJ2-1
cdr3_nt: TGTGCCAGCAGAGATACCGGGACCCAGGGCTATGAGCAGTTCTTC
cdr3_aa: CASRDTGTQGYEQFF

clone_size: .
d_call: TRBD1
v_call: TRBV4-3
j_call: TRBJ1-2
cdr3_nt: TGCGCCAGCAGCCAAAGAAAGGGGGCAGGGGGCTACACCTTC
cdr3_aa: CASSQRKGAGGYTF

clone_size: .
d_call: .
v_call: TRBV29-1
j_call: TRBJ2-7
cdr3_nt: TGCAGCGTTGATAGCCCGGGTATCCACGAGCAGTACTTC
cdr3_aa: CSVDSPGIHEQYF

clone_size: .
d_call: .
v_call: TRBV2
j_call: TRBJ2-5
cdr3_nt: TGTGCCAGCAGTGAAACGGCGGGCCAAGAGACCCAGTACTTC
cdr3_aa: CASSETAGQETQYF

clone_size: once
d_call: .
v_call: TRBV9
j_call: TRBJ2-1
cdr3_nt: TGTGCCAGCAGCGTAGGAGGCGGGGGACACTACAATGAGCAGTTCTTC
cdr3_aa: CASSVGGGGHYNEQFF

clone_size: .
d_call: .
v_call: TRBV7-2
j_call: TRBJ1-1
cdr3_nt: TGTGCCAGCAGCTCGACAGCTTACTTGAACACTGAAGCTTTCTTT
cdr3_aa: CASSSTAYLNTEAFF

clone_size: .
d_call: .
v_call: TRBV20-1
j_call: TRBJ2-2
cdr3_nt: TGCAGTGCAAATCTTCAAACCGCGAACACCGGGGAGCTGTTTTTT
cdr3_aa: CSANLQTANTGELFF

clone_size: .
d_call: TRBD1
v_call: TRBV4-3
j_call: TRBJ2-5
cdr3_nt: TGCGCCAGCAGCCAAGGGGGACAGGTTTCAGAGACCCAGTACTTC
cdr3_aa: CASSQGGQVSETQYF

clone_size: once
d_call: .
v_call: TRBV12-3/TRBV12-4
j_call: TRBJ2-7
cdr3_nt: TGTGCCAGCACCGACAGGACCTCCTCCTACGAGCAGTACTTC
cdr3_aa: CASTDRTSSYEQYF

clone_size: .
d_call: .
v_call: TRBV6-2/TRBV6-3
j_call: TRBJ2-2
cdr3_nt: TGTGCCAGCAAGCCTCCGTGGGGGGAGCTGTTTTTT
cdr3_aa: CASKPPWGELFF

clone_size: .
d_call: .
v_call: TRBV7-9
j_call: TRBJ1-2
cdr3_nt: TGTGCCAGCAGCACCGGACAAGGTGGCTACACCTTC
cdr3_aa: CASSTGQGGYTF

clone_size: once
d_call: TRBD2
v_call: TRBV27
j_call: TRBJ2-1
cdr3_nt: TGTGCCAGCAGTTTATCGAGGGCTAGCGGGGGGTTATACAATGAGCAGTTCTTC
cdr3_aa: CASSLSRASGGLYNEQFF

clone_size: .
d_call: .
v_call: TRBV4-2
j_call: TRBJ1-2
cdr3_nt: TGTGCCAGCAGCCAAGCGGGGGGTGGCTACTATGGCTACACCTTC
cdr3_aa: CASSQAGGGYYGYTF

clone_size: .
d_call: .
v_call: TRBV4-3
j_call: TRBJ1-2
cdr3_nt: TGCGCCAGCAGCCAGAGTGATACACGGATGCGTGGCTACACCTTC
cdr3_aa: CASSQSDTRMRGYTF

clone_size: .
d_call: .
v_call: TRBV5-6
j_call: TRBJ2-7
cdr3_nt: TGTGCCAGCAGCGAAGGGGTATGGTACGAGCAGTACTTC
cdr3_aa: CASSEGVWYEQYF

clone_size: .
d_call: .
v_call: TRBV5-4
j_call: TRBJ2-3
cdr3_nt: TGTGCCAGCAGCCCGACAATGTCCGCAGATACGCAGTATTTT
cdr3_aa: CASSPTMSADTQYF

clone_size: .
d_call: TRBD2
v_call: TRBV20-1
j_call: TRBJ2-5
cdr3_nt: TGCAGTGCTAGAGATCGGGCTAGCGGGTTATTGTACTTC
cdr3_aa: CSARDRASGLLYF

clone_size: .
d_call: .
v_call: TRBV5-1
j_call: TRBJ1-1
cdr3_nt: TGCGCCAGCAGCTTGGACCCAGGGGCCGATGAGGGTTTCTTT
cdr3_aa: CASSLDPGADEGFF

clone_size: .
d_call: .
v_call: TRBV27
j_call: TRBJ2-5
cdr3_nt: TGTGCCAGCAGTTTATCGTCTGAGGGGGAGCAGTACTTC
cdr3_aa: CASSLSSEGEQYF

clone_size: .
d_call: .
v_call: TRBV29-1
j_call: TRBJ2-3
cdr3_nt: TGCAGCGTCAAAACACTTAGCACAGATACGCAGTATTTT
cdr3_aa: CSVKTLSTDTQYF

clone_size: few
d_call: TRBD2
v_call: TRBV6-5
j_call: TRBJ2-1
cdr3_nt: TGTGCCAGCAGTTACTCCGGACTAGCGGCTTACAATGAGCAGTTCTTC
cdr3_aa: CASSYSGLAAYNEQFF

clone_size: .
d_call: TRBD1
v_call: TRBV4-3
j_call: TRBJ2-7
cdr3_nt: TGCGCCAGCAGCCAAGGGCAGGGGGCTACCTACAAGCAGTACTTC
cdr3_aa: CASSQGQGATYKQYF

clone_size: .
d_call: TRBD2
v_call: TRBV27
j_call: TRBJ2-1
cdr3_nt: TGTGCCAGCAGTTTCCGCGGGGGGAACTACAATGAGCAGTTCTTC
cdr3_aa: CASSFRGGNYNEQFF

clone_size: .
d_call: .
v_call: TRBV29-1
j_call: TRBJ2-5
cdr3_nt: TGCAGCGTTGCCGTCGGGGTAGCAACGGAGACCCAGTACTTC
cdr3_aa: CSVAVGVATETQYF

clone_size: .
d_call: TRBD2
v_call: TRBV20-1
j_call: TRBJ2-5
cdr3_nt: TGCAGTGCTAGTATGGCGGGGGGGCCAGCAGAGACCCAGTACTTC
cdr3_aa: CSASMAGGPAETQYF

clone_size: .
d_call: .
v_call: TRBV29-1
j_call: TRBJ2-7
cdr3_nt: TGCAGCTCCTTGCGACTGGGGGGCAATGAGCAGTACTTC
cdr3_aa: CSSLRLGGNEQYF

clone_size: few
d_call: .
v_call: TRBV25-1
j_call: TRBJ2-3
cdr3_nt: TGTGCCACAAGCTGGGGGGATACGCAGTATTTT
cdr3_aa: CATSWGDTQYF

clone_size: once
d_call: .
v_call: TRBV2
j_call: TRBJ2-1
cdr3_nt: TGTGCCAGCGGTGAGAACAGGGACACTTTCGGGTTCTTC
cdr3_aa: CASGENRDTFGFF

clone_size: .
d_call: TRBD2
v_call: TRBV7-9
j_call: TRBJ2-7
cdr3_nt: TGTGCCAGCAGCTTAGTGGCTAGCGGGCGCTACGAGCAGTACTTC
cdr3_aa: CASSLVASGRYEQYF

clone_size: .
d_call: .
v_call: TRBV12-3/TRBV12-4
j_call: TRBJ2-1
cdr3_nt: TGTGCCAGCAGTTCGATACAGGAATACTACAATGAGCAGTTCTTC
cdr3_aa: CASSSIQEYYNEQFF

clone_size: .
d_call: TRBD1
v_call: TRBV4-1
j_call: TRBJ2-7
cdr3_nt: TGCGCCAGCAGCCCAAGGACAGGGCTCTCCTACGAGCAGTACTTC
cdr3_aa: CASSPRTGLSYEQYF

clone_size: few
d_call: .
v_call: TRBV7-9
j_call: TRBJ1-2
cdr3_nt: TGTGCCAGCAGCTTAGGTGGAGTCTATGGCTACACCTTC
cdr3_aa: CASSLGGVYGYTF

clone_size: .
d_call: TRBD2
v_call: TRBV4-3
j_call: TRBJ2-7
cdr3_nt: TGCGCCAGCAGCCAAGAAGCGGGACCACAGCAGTACTTC
cdr3_aa: CASSQEAGPQQYF

clone_size: .
d_call: .
v_call: TRBV6-2/TRBV6-3
j_call: TRBJ1-1
cdr3_nt: TGTGCCAGCAGCAAAGCGTGGGACACTGAAGCTTTCTTT
cdr3_aa: CASSKAWDTEAFF

clone_size: .
d_call: TRBD1
v_call: TRBV28
j_call: TRBJ2-1
cdr3_nt: TGTGCCAGCAGTCGTGACAGGGGGGTAAGCAATGAGCAGTTCTTC
cdr3_aa: CASSRDRGVSNEQFF

clone_size: .
d_call: .
v_call: TRBV11-3
j_call: TRBJ2-5
cdr3_nt: TGTGCCAGCAGCCTATCAGGGAAGGGGAGGGAGACCCAGTACTTC
cdr3_aa: CASSLSGKGRETQYF

clone_size: .
d_call: TRBD1
v_call: TRBV7-2
j_call: TRBJ2-1
cdr3_nt: TGTGCCAGCAGCACCCCCTTAGGACAGGGAGCGAATGAGCAGTTCTTC
cdr3_aa: CASSTPLGQGANEQFF

clone_size: .
d_call: TRBD2
v_call: TRBV28
j_call: TRBJ2-3
cdr3_nt: TGTGCCACCGGGGAGGGGAGCACAGATACGCAGTATTTT
cdr3_aa: CATGEGSTDTQYF